Listed below are T cell receptor beta chains from one sample, sequenced in a study of T cell responses to AZD1222 COVID-19 vaccine. This table comes from immunoSEQ multiplex PCR, and its TCRdb copy is limited to in-frame clones, with some not included. The table records 150,000 to 200,000 clones, 85% to 95% of them present only once. The sample consisted of peripheral blood, taken on day 0 of AZD1222 vaccination. All receptors derive from an adult in good health. The CDR3 runs from the conserved cysteine through the conserved F or W. The D gene is left open where the match is weak. Not every row has a clone size; where given, it reads once, few, many or a size class.

14	.	TRBJ1-2	TRBV28	.	TGTGCCAGCAGTTCTCCTATGGGTAACTATGGCTACACCTTC	CASSSPMGNYGYTF
17	once	TRBJ2-1	TRBV2	.	TGTGCCAGCAGTGAAGGGTCAGTGTGGGCCCAGAGGGATGAGCAGTTCTTC	CASSEGSVWAQRDEQFF
13	.	TRBJ1-5	TRBV19	.	TGTGCCAGTAGTTCTCGGACCGGCCAGCCCCAGCATTTT	CASSSRTGQPQHF
14	.	TRBJ2-3	TRBV24-1	.	TGTGCCACCAGTGATCCGACTCTGCGGGATACGCAGTATTTT	CATSDPTLRDTQYF
14	.	TRBJ1-2	TRBV20-1	.	TGCAGTGCTAGTAGTCAGCCAGGGGACTATGGCTACACCTTC	CSASSQPGDYGYTF
17	.	TRBJ1-5	TRBV6-1	TRBD1	TGTGCCAGCAGCGAACCGGGACAGGGGGCCTGGAATCAGCCCCAGCATTTT	CASSEPGQGAWNQPQHF
14	.	TRBJ1-2	TRBV2	.	TGTGCCAGCAGTCCTACTTTGAAACTATCTGGCTACACCTTC	CASSPTLKLSGYTF
14	.	TRBJ1-4	TRBV19	TRBD1	TGTGCCAGTAAAGCCCGGGACAGTAATGAAAAACTGTTTTTT	CASKARDSNEKLFF
13	.	TRBJ1-2	TRBV5-1	TRBD1	TGCGCCAGCAGCTTGGCCGGGACAGAGGTCCACACCTTC	CASSLAGTEVHTF
13	.	TRBJ1-1	TRBV7-2	.	TGTGCCAGCAGCTTTAGTAGGTACACTGAAGCTTTCTTT	CASSFSRYTEAFF
15	.	TRBJ1-5	TRBV6-5	.	TGTGCCAGCAGTTCCCTAAGGTCGCGTGGGCAGCCCCAGCATTTT	CASSSLRSRGQPQHF
14	.	TRBJ2-6	TRBV30	.	TGTGCCTGGAGTGTGAGGGGAAGGGCTGACGTCCTGACTTTC	CAWSVRGRADVLTF
16	.	TRBJ1-1	TRBV18	.	TGTGCCAGCTCACCTTACGACGAAGCAGGATCCACTGAAGCTTTCTTT	CASSPYDEAGSTEAFF
16	once	TRBJ2-5	TRBV7-9	TRBD1	TGTGCCAGCAGCGGGTACGGGACAGGGCGCCAAGAGACCCAGTACTTC	CASSGYGTGRQETQYF
12	once	TRBJ1-1	TRBV29-1	.	TGCAGCGTGGACGGGATGAACACTGAAGCTTTCTTT	CSVDGMNTEAFF
14	.	TRBJ1-1	TRBV3-1/TRBV3-2	.	TGTGCCAGCAGCCAGACGCGGGTGAACACTGAAGCTTTCTTT	CASSQTRVNTEAFF
15	.	TRBJ1-3	TRBV7-8	.	TGTGCCAGCAGCTATTCAGAGGGCTCTGGAAACACCATATATTTT	CASSYSEGSGNTIYF
16	.	TRBJ2-1	TRBV13	.	TGTGCCAGCAGCTTGAACTCCGAAGGGGGTGGCGGTGAGCAGTTCTTC	CASSLNSEGGGGEQFF
15	.	TRBJ1-6	TRBV19	.	TGTGCCAGTAGTATCCCCGGCAGCCTTAATTCACCCCTCCACTTT	CASSIPGSLNSPLHF
14	.	TRBJ1-5	TRBV3-1/TRBV3-2	.	TGTGCCAGCAGCGGATGGGCAAGCAATCAGCCCCAGCATTTT	CASSGWASNQPQHF
13	once	TRBJ1-2	TRBV7-9	.	TGTGCCAGCAGCTTTCACAGCAACTATGGCTACACCTTC	CASSFHSNYGYTF
13	.	TRBJ1-1	TRBV30	.	TGTGCCTGGAGGGAGGTCGGGGAAACTGAAGCTTTCTTT	CAWREVGETEAFF
15	.	TRBJ1-5	TRBV7-2	.	TGTGCCAGCAGCTTAAGGGGGGCTAGCAATCAGCCCCAGCATTTT	CASSLRGASNQPQHF
14	.	TRBJ1-2	TRBV16	TRBD1	TGTGCCAGCAGCCAATCGGACAGGCTCGCTGGCTACACCTTC	CASSQSDRLAGYTF
14	once	TRBJ1-2	TRBV10-3	.	TGTGCCATCAGTGAGTCGGCCTCTAGGAGCGGCTACACCTTC	CAISESASRSGYTF
13	.	TRBJ2-3	TRBV25-1	TRBD2	TGTGCCAGCAGCCCTAGCGGGAGAGATACGCAGTATTTT	CASSPSGRDTQYF
16	few	TRBJ1-3	TRBV27	.	TGTGCCAGCACCCTCCCAGGGGCCCCCTCTGGAAACACCATATATTTT	CASTLPGAPSGNTIYF
11	.	TRBJ2-1	TRBV24-1	.	TGTGCCACCAGTGGGGGTTATGGGCAGTTCTTC	CATSGGYGQFF
16	.	TRBJ2-1	TRBV4-1	TRBD1	TGCGCCAGCAGTCACAAAGGACAGGGGGCCTACAATGAGCAGTTCTTC	CASSHKGQGAYNEQFF
13	.	TRBJ1-1	TRBV3-1/TRBV3-2	.	TGTGCCAGCAGCCAAGACTGGAACACTGAAGCTTTCTTT	CASSQDWNTEAFF
13	.	TRBJ1-5	TRBV7-9	.	TGTGCCAGCAGCTTGAGAAGGGGCCAGCCCCAGCATTTT	CASSLRRGQPQHF
15	.	TRBJ2-2	TRBV11-2	.	TGTGCCAGCAGCCCCTCAGGACGGTACACCGGGGAGCTGTTTTTT	CASSPSGRYTGELFF
12	.	TRBJ1-6	TRBV6-5	.	TGTGCCAGCAGGGTCGGGAATTCACCCCTCCACTTT	CASRVGNSPLHF
14	.	TRBJ1-1	TRBV21-1	.	TGTGCCAGCAGGAACCGGGACAGGGCCACTGAAGCTTTCTTT	CASRNRDRATEAFF
11	few	TRBJ2-5	TRBV18	.	TGTGCCAGCTCACCACAGGAGACCCAGTACTTC	CASSPQETQYF
15	.	TRBJ2-1	TRBV7-8	.	TGTGCCAGCAACTTACTCGGCGGGGTTTACAATGAGCAGTTCTTC	CASNLLGGVYNEQFF
12	.	TRBJ2-2	TRBV5-1	.	TGCGCCAACCTCGGAGAGACCGGGGAGCTGTTTTTT	CANLGETGELFF
12	.	TRBJ1-2	TRBV7-9	.	TGTGCCAGCAGCCCAACTTATTATGGCTACACCTTC	CASSPTYYGYTF
15	.	TRBJ2-1	TRBV5-1	TRBD2	TGCGCCAGCAGCACTCTAGCGGGGGGGCTCAATGAGCAGTTCTTC	CASSTLAGGLNEQFF
14	.	TRBJ1-3	TRBV7-9	.	TGTGCCACCAACCCGGATGGGTTTGGAAACACCATATATTTT	CATNPDGFGNTIYF